This TCR beta chain was captured in a study of spatial heterogeneity in lung cancer. On the study more broadly: PBMC samples from follow-up, where available, were sequenced a median of roughly two years after resection. There were consistently more beta-chain sequences detected than alpha-chain sequences.

This clonotype was observed a handful of times. Documented time point: blood at routine non-recurrence follow-up after resection. Tumor, nontumor lung or frozen PBMC supplied whole RNA that was sequenced unsorted. TCRdb processed the 5' RACE reads anew with MiXCR; each CDR3 protein has one entry. The sample consists of roughly 120,000 distinct CDR3 sequences, under 14% of them appearing once. This receptor was identified in a female donor with early-stage non-small cell lung cancer. Sequenced here: PBMCs, sampled at follow-up.

Here the CDR3 DNA reads TGTGCCAGCAGTCCAGGGACACGGGCGGGAGAGACCCAGTACTTC. Its protein product is CASSPGTRAGETQYF. This sequence joins TRBV27 and TRBJ2-5, with D perhaps matching TRBD1 (6 bases). This CDR3 has 15 amino acids. The germline V and J ends were trimmed by 5 bases and 4 bases, with 17 bases remaining between them. Germline values: CDR1 MNHEY, CDR2 SMNVEV (reference sequence).